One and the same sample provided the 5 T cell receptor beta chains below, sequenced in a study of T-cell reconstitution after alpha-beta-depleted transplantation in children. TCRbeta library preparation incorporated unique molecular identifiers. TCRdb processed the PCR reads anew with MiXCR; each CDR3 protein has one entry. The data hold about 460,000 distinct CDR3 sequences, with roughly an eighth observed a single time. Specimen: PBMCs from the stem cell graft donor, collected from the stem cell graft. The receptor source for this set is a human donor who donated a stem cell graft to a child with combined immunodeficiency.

The CDR3 is CASSSGLVWNEQFF. CDR3 DNA: TGTGCCAGCAGCTCGGGACTAGTTTGGAATGAGCAGTTCTTC. The rearrangement links TRBV11-2 to TRBJ2-1; TRBD2 agrees at 8 bases. This CDR3 has 14 residues. In germline, CDR1 is SGHAT, CDR2 FQNNGV. Trimming cost V 4 bases and J 7 bases; bases outside gene matches: 6.

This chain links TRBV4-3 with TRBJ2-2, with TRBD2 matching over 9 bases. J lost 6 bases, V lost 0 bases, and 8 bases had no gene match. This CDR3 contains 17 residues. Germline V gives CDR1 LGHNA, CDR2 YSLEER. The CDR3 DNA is TGCGCCAGCAGCCAAGATATATGGCGGGAGGGCCCCGGGGAGCTGTTTTTT. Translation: CASSQDIWREGPGELFF.

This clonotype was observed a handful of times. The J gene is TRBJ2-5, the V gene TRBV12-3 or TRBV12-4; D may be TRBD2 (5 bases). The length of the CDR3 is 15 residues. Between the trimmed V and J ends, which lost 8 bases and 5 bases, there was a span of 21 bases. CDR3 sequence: CASASGGLLMETQYF. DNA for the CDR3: TGTGCCAGCGCATCTGGCGGACTTTTGATGGAGACCCAGTACTTC.

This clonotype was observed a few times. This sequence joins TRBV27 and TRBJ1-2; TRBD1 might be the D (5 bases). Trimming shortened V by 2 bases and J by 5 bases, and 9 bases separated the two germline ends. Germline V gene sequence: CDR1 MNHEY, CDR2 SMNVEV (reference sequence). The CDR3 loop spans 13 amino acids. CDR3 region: CASSLRAGYGYTF. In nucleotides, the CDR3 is TGTGCCAGCAGTTTACGGGCAGGGTATGGCTACACCTTC.

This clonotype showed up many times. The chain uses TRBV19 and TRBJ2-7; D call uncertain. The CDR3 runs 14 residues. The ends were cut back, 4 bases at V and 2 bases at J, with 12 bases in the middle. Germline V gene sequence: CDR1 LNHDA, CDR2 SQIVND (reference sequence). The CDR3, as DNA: TGTGCCAGTAGTAGTACCTCGGGCCCCTACGAGCAGTACTTC. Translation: CASSSTSGPYEQYF.